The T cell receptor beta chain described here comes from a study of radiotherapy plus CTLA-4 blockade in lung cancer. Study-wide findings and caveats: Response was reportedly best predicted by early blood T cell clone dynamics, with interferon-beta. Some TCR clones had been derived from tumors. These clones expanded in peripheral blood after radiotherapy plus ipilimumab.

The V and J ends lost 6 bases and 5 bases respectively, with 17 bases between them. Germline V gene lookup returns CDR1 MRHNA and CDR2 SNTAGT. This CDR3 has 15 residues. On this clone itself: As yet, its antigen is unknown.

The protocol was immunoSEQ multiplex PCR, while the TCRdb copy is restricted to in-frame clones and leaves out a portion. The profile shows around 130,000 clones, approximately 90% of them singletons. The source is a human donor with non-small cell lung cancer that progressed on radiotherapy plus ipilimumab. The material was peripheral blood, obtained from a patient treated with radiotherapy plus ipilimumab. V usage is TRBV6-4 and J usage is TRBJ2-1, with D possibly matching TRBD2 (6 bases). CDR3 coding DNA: TGTGCCAGCAGCCCCATGGGTAGCGGTAACAATGAGCAGTTCTTC. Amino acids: CASSPMGSGNNEQFF.